Below are 24 T cell receptor beta chains sequenced from a single sample in a study of T cell responses to AZD1222 COVID-19 vaccine. This table comes from immunoSEQ multiplex PCR, and its TCRdb copy is limited to in-frame clones, with some not included. The repertoire holds 25,000 to 30,000 clones, with 92% as singletons. The material was peripheral blood, obtained 28 days after the second AZD1222 dose. The receptors derive from an adult who received the AZD1222 COVID-19 vaccine.

The gene calls are TRBV6-4 and TRBJ2-1, with 8 bases that match TRBD1. The V gene end was trimmed by 5 bases and the J gene end by 8 bases; junction bases not matched to a gene: 14. CDR1 is MRHNA, CDR2 SNTAGT, per germline. CDR3 length: 16 amino acids. In DNA, the CDR3 is TGTGCCAGCAGTCTTCTCATGACAGGGGAGTTGGATGAGCAGTTCTTC. This sequence encodes CASSLLMTGELDEQFF.

The V and J genes are TRBV3-1 (or the pseudogene TRBV3-2) and TRBJ1-3; D gene unclear. Germline CDR1 is LGHDT and CDR2 is YNNKEL (reference sequence). The V end was cut by 0 bases, the J end by 5 bases, with 5 bases between. The CDR3 spans 13 residues. This chain's CDR3 is CASSQDVRNTIYF. For the CDR3, the DNA is TGTGCCAGCAGCCAAGATGTTAGAAACACCATATATTTT.

The genes are TRBV19 and TRBJ2-3; TRBD2 matches at 9 bases. The V gene end was trimmed by 3 bases and the J gene end by 2 bases; junction bases not matched to a gene: 6. The CDR3 is 16 residues long. CDR1 and CDR2 from the germline V gene are LNHDA and SQIVND (reference sequence). The CDR3 spells CASSMVLAGFTDTQYF. The CDR3 DNA reads as TGTGCCAGTAGTATGGTGCTAGCGGGATTCACAGATACGCAGTATTTT.

The chain joins TRBV5-6 to TRBJ1-5; D not resolved. Germline V gene sequence: CDR1 SGHDT, CDR2 YYEEEE. V lost 0 bases and J lost 3, with 10 bases in between. The CDR3 loop spans 15 amino acids. This CDR3 is CASSLGPAVNQPQHF. The DNA for the CDR3 is TGTGCCAGCAGCTTGGGGCCAGCGGTCAATCAGCCCCAGCATTTT.

The sample holds one count of this clone. The chain recombines TRBV6-4 with TRBJ2-2; D possibly corresponds to TRBD2 (6 bases). The V gene lost 4 bases and the J gene lost 5 bases, with 8 bases spanning the gap. The germline V gene has CDR1 MRHNA and CDR2 SNTAGT. The CDR3 length is 13 residues. This CDR3 reads CASSARETGELFF. CDR3 bases: TGTGCCAGCAGTGCTCGGGAGACCGGGGAGCTGTTTTTT.

The rearrangement joins TRBV10-3 to TRBJ2-2; D may be TRBD2 (5 bases). The ends were cut back, 6 bases at V and 4 bases at J, with 15 bases in the middle. CDR1 and CDR2 from the germline V gene are ENHRY and SYGVKD. CDR3 length: 15 residues. This CDR3 reads CAISKTRAGTGELFF. DNA for the CDR3: TGTGCCATCAGCAAAACGAGGGCTGGCACCGGGGAGCTGTTTTTT.

The chain employs TRBV9 and TRBJ1-2; TRBD1 matches 9 bases. Germline assignment: CDR1 SGDLS and CDR2 YYNGEE. This CDR3 has 15 residues. V was clipped by 0 bases and J by 3 bases; unmatched bases: 3. The CDR3 loop reads CASSVGTGGDYGYTF. The DNA of the CDR3 is TGTGCCAGCAGCGTAGGAACAGGGGGCGACTATGGCTACACCTTC. Using reference TRBV9 and TRBJ1-2 for the parts outside the CDR3, the full variable domain is DSGVTQTPKHLITATGQRVTLRCSPRSGDLSVYWYQQSLDQGLQFLIQYYNGEERAKGNILERFSAQQFPDLHSELNLSSLELGDSALYFCASSVGTGGDYGYTFGSGTRLTVV.

The V call is TRBV4-3, the J call TRBJ2-7; 11 nucleotides line up with TRBD2. J lost 0 bases, V lost 6 bases, and 4 bases had no gene match. The CDR3 is made up of 15 amino acids. Germline values: CDR1 LGHNA, CDR2 YSLEER. The CDR3 coding sequence is TGCGCCAGCAGACCCGGGACTAGCGGCTCCTACGAGCAGTACTTC. This gives the protein CASRPGTSGSYEQYF.

This chain uses TRBV21-1 with TRBJ2-7; the table's D call, TRBD2, has no DNA check behind it. TRBV21-1 is a pseudogene. The CDR3 consists of 16 residues. The CDR3 DNA reads as TGTGCCAGCAGCAAAGGCGAGCGGGAGGCCTCCTACGAGCAGTACTTC. Translated: CASSKGEREASYEQYF.

The chain carries TRBV3-1 (or the pseudogene TRBV3-2) and TRBJ2-2, with D uncertain. Germline lookup yields CDR1 LGHDT and CDR2 YNNKEL (reference sequence). This CDR3 is 14 amino acids long. Trimming took 1 base from V and 4 from J, leaving 7 bases between them. The CDR3 DNA reads TGTGCCAGCAGCCAAGTCAGTATCACCGGGGAGCTGTTTTTT. It translates to CASSQVSITGELFF.

The V call is TRBV12-3 or TRBV12-4, the J call TRBJ2-7, with 7 bases aligning to TRBD2. CDR3 length equals 13 residues. The V gene end was trimmed by 5 bases and the J gene end by 4 bases; junction bases not matched to a gene: 5. The CDR3 sequence is CASSLSSGYEQYF. The CDR3 region has the DNA TGTGCCAGCAGTCTCTCTAGCGGTTACGAGCAGTACTTC.

The chain combines TRBV5-1 with TRBJ2-3, with D perhaps matching TRBD2 (5 bases). Trimming removed 0 bases from V and 0 bases from J, with 11 bases in between. The CDR3 consists of 16 residues. Germline CDR1 is SGHRS and CDR2 is YFSETQ. The CDR3 loop is CASSLGASLSTDTQYF. The CDR3 DNA follows: TGCGCCAGCAGCTTGGGCGCTAGCCTTAGCACAGATACGCAGTATTTT.

This clone was seen just once. This chain connects TRBV4-3 to TRBJ1-1; 7 positions match TRBD1. Trimming removed 4 bases from V and 5 bases from J; junction bases left unmatched: 10. From germline, CDR1 is LGHNA and CDR2 YSLEER. The CDR3 totals 15 residues. The CDR3 loop reads CASSPHPGQSTEAFF. CDR3 DNA: TGCGCCAGCAGCCCTCACCCGGGACAGTCAACTGAAGCTTTCTTT.

This chain links TRBV7-9 with TRBJ2-3; D is unclear. From germline, CDR1 is SEHNR and CDR2 FQNEAQ (reference sequence). This CDR3 region has 17 residues. Deletions cut 5 bases from V and 0 bases from J, with 18 bases between. CDR3 region: CASSPRTNLGSTDTQYF. The CDR3 DNA reads as TGTGCCAGCAGCCCACGGACCAATTTAGGTAGCACAGATACGCAGTATTTT.

This chain connects TRBV14 to TRBJ2-1; D not certain. Deletions cut 1 base from V and 3 bases from J, with 7 bases between. The germline gives CDR1 SGHDN, CDR2 FVKESK. The CDR3 extends over 14 amino acids. The CDR3 loop is CASSQGDIYNEQFF. CDR3 DNA: TGTGCCAGCAGCCAAGGAGACATCTACAATGAGCAGTTCTTC. Using reference TRBV14 and TRBJ2-1 for the parts outside the CDR3, the full variable domain is EAGVTQFPSHSVIEKGQTVTLRCDPISGHDNLYWYRRVMGKEIKFLLHFVKESKQDESGMPNNRFLAERTGGTYSTLKVQPAELEDSGVYFCASSQGDIYNEQFFGPGTRLTVL.

The V and J genes are TRBV7-3 and TRBJ2-5; D unresolved. V was shortened by 5 bases and J by 5 bases, with 12 bases between the two germline ends. Per germline, CDR1 SGHTA and CDR2 FQGTGA. The CDR3 consists of 13 residues. CDR3 in amino acids: CASSTKRGETQYF. For the CDR3, the DNA is TGTGCCAGCAGCACCAAACGTGGGGAGACCCAGTACTTC. Using reference TRBV7-3 and TRBJ2-5 for the parts outside the CDR3, the full variable domain is GAGVSQTPSNKVTEKGKYVELRCDPISGHTALYWYRQSLGQGPEFLIYFQGTGAADDSGLPNDRFFAVRPEGSVSTLKIQRTERGDSAVYLCASSTKRGETQYFGPGTRLLVL.

The chain combines TRBV11-3 with TRBJ1-1; D is uncertain. The CDR3 contains 16 residues. The germline V gene encodes CDR1 SGHNT and CDR2 YENEEA. The V gene lost 4 bases and the J gene lost 4 bases, with 19 bases spanning the gap. This chain's CDR3 is CASSSRGRASGTEAFF. CDR3 DNA sequence: TGTGCCAGCAGCTCCCGAGGTAGGGCCTCGGGCACTGAAGCTTTCTTT.

The chain carries TRBV11-2 and TRBJ1-1; 9 nucleotides line up with TRBD1. The junction had 13 bases not matched to a gene; V was cut back by 6 bases and J by 8 bases. The length of the CDR3 is 15 residues. Germline values: CDR1 SGHAT, CDR2 FQNNGV. The CDR3 loop reads CASRPTAGTGLEAFF. The CDR3 DNA is TGTGCCAGCAGACCGACTGCCGGGACAGGGTTAGAAGCTTTCTTT.

The rearrangement joins TRBV5-1 to TRBJ2-7; no definite D call. There are 12 residues in the CDR3. The V end lost 4 bases, the J end lost 4 bases, and 9 bases lay between the germline ends. Germline lookup yields CDR1 SGHRS and CDR2 YFSETQ. The CDR3 coding sequence is TGCGCCAGCAGCCCACAAGAATACGAGCAGTACTTC. Amino acid sequence: CASSPQEYEQYF. The complete variable domain, with remaining parts taken from reference TRBV5-1 and TRBJ2-7, reads KAGVTQTPRYLIKTRGQQVTLSCSPISGHRSVSWYQQTPGQGLQFLFEYFSETQRNKGNFPGRFSGRQFSNSRSEMNVSTLELGDSALYLCASSPQEYEQYFGPGTRLTVT.

The chain has TRBV24-1 and TRBJ1-5; 8 bases line up with TRBD1. The ends lost 6 bases at V and 3 bases at J; junction bases unmatched: 3. Per the germline V gene, CDR1 is KGHDR and CDR2 is SFDVKD. This CDR3 comprises 14 residues. The CDR3 nucleotides read TGTGCCACCAGTCAGGGGGCGTTCAATCAGCCCCAGCATTTT. It codes for CATSQGAFNQPQHF.

This chain connects TRBV7-2 to TRBJ1-1; 7 bases fit TRBD1. The CDR3 runs to 14 residues. Germline lookup yields CDR1 SGHTA and CDR2 FQGNSA. The ends lost 5 bases at V and 4 bases at J; junction bases unmatched: 7. CDR3 region: CASSVYAGGTEAFF. CDR3 DNA sequence: TGTGCCAGCAGCGTTTATGCAGGGGGCACTGAAGCTTTCTTT.

In DNA form, the CDR3 reads TGTGCCACCAGCAGAGATCGAAGCGGGACTTACGAGCAGTACTTC. Protein: CATSRDRSGTYEQYF. This sequence joins TRBV15 and TRBJ2-7; TRBD2 aligns across 7 bases. Germline V gene data show CDR1 as LNHNV and CDR2 as YYDKDF (reference sequence). After removal of 0 bases from V and 4 bases from J, the junction contained 6 bases not matched to a gene. CDR3 length: 15 residues.

V is TRBV28 and J is TRBJ1-4; D not resolved. Germline-derived CDR1 and CDR2 are MDHEN and SYDVKM. This CDR3 region has 14 residues. V shed 3 bases and J shed 2 bases, with 7 bases lying between them. The CDR3 nucleotides are TGTGCCAGCAGTTTCAGTAGTACTAATGAAAAACTGTTTTTT. This encodes CASSFSSTNEKLFF.

V usage is TRBV11-2 and J usage is TRBJ2-7, with 10 bases that match TRBD1. The V and J ends lost 8 bases and 3 bases, in that order; junction bases with no gene match: 7. The CDR3 spans 14 residues. Germline V gene data show CDR1 as SGHAT and CDR2 as FQNNGV. The CDR3 is CASRKTGGNYEQYF. DNA for the CDR3: TGTGCCAGCCGCAAGACAGGGGGCAACTACGAGCAGTACTTC. The variable domain in full, with the rest retrieved from reference TRBV11-2 and TRBJ2-7, is EAGVAQSPRYKIIEKRQSVAFWCNPISGHATLYWYQQILGQGPKLLIQFQNNGVVDDSQLPKDRFSAERLKGVDSTLKIQPAKLEDSAVYLCASRKTGGNYEQYFGPGTRLTVT.